The T cell receptor (beta chain) under discussion was sequenced for a study of T cell responses to AZD1222 COVID-19 vaccine. Study background: Timing groups of about 4 and about 12 weeks for second doses were pooled.

Per the germline V gene, CDR1 is KGHSH and CDR2 is LQKENI. The CDR3 is 13 amino acids. V gave up 4 bases and J gave up 5 bases, with 12 bases separating them. With regard to this clone: Its antigen is unidentified.

The assay was immunoSEQ multiplex PCR, and TCRdb's table has in-frame clones only and misses some. Of about 97,000 clones listed, approximately 91% are singletons. Broader study findings: When two AZD1222 doses had been given, Spike-specific TCR breadth and depth rose. In a largely white British group with more females than males, clonal diversity was possibly underestimated.

The starting material was peripheral blood, obtained on day 0 of AZD1222 vaccination. This rearrangement joins TRBV18 to TRBJ2-7, with unresolved D. The clonotype was recovered from an adult in good health. The CDR3 sequence is CASSQLPGDEQYF. The CDR3 DNA reads as TGTGCCAGCTCACAGCTCCCTGGGGACGAGCAGTACTTC.